The 23 T cell receptor beta chains below all came from one sample that was sequenced in a study of OX40 agonist ivuxolimab in advanced cancers. The table came from immunoSEQ multiplex PCR; TCRdb's copy has only in-frame clones and leaves some out. The sample holds just over 95,000 clones, 90% seen once. The specimen comprised CD4+ or CD8+ T cells sorted from blood, sampled in a trial of the OX40 agonist ivuxolimab. All receptors come from an adult with an advanced solid tumor such as melanoma, head and neck, liver or kidney cancer.

The gene calls are TRBV14 and TRBJ2-2, with D perhaps matching TRBD2 (6 bases). The CDR3 loop spans 15 amino acids. V was shortened by 8 bases and J by 7 bases, with 20 bases between the two germline ends. Germline V gene data show CDR1 as SGHDN and CDR2 as FVKESK. For the CDR3, the DNA is TGTGCCAGCGCCAGGCGGGGCCCGAGTGGCGGGGAGCTGTTTTTT. As protein: CASARRGPSGGELFF.

This clone was detected only a few times. The rearrangement joins TRBV28 to TRBJ2-6; the D is unclear. The CDR3 has 13 amino acids. V lost 3 bases and J lost 4, with 4 bases in between. The germline V gene encodes CDR1 MDHEN and CDR2 SYDVKM. The CDR3 region has the DNA TGTGCCAGCAGTTTCGCCGGGGCCAACGTCCTGACTTTC. Residues: CASSFAGANVLTF.

The chain joins TRBV2 to TRBJ2-5; 9 nucleotides line up with TRBD2. Germline V gene data show CDR1 as SNHLY and CDR2 as FYNNEI. V was clipped by 2 bases and J by 5 bases; unmatched bases: 9. The CDR3 covers 16 residues. CDR3: CASSEYRGLAVETQYF. The CDR3 DNA follows: TGTGCCAGCAGTGAATATAGGGGACTAGCTGTGGAGACCCAGTACTTC.

The V gene is TRBV10-1, the J gene TRBJ1-1; D remains unclear. The CDR3 is 15 residues long. CDR1 and CDR2 from the germline V gene are WNHNN and SYGVQD (reference sequence). Trimming stripped 4 bases from V and 8 bases from J, with 20 bases between. CDR3 DNA sequence: TGCGCCAGCAGTGTAGACGCCGGGTTCGAAAAGGAAGCTTTCTTT. It encodes CASSVDAGFEKEAFF.

The rearrangement links TRBV27 to TRBJ2-7; possibly TRBD1 for D (7 bases). CDR3 size: 13 residues. Germline loops: CDR1 MNHEY, CDR2 SMNVEV (reference sequence). Trimming took off 6 bases at V and 9 bases at J, with 18 bases between the two ends. CDR3 in amino acids: CASRPGTDGGQYF. As DNA, the CDR3 is TGTGCCAGCAGGCCAGGGACAGACGGGGGGCAGTACTTC.

The chain links TRBV21-1 to TRBJ1-1. TRBV21-1 is flagged as a pseudogene. This CDR3 is built from 16 residues. The CDR3 DNA follows: TGTGCCAGCAGCAAGGGGAACGGGCTGTCGAACACTGAAGCTTTCTTT. This sequence encodes CASSKGNGLSNTEAFF.

The chain recombines TRBV6-5 with TRBJ2-7, with D unresolved. This CDR3 has 13 residues. Trimming took 0 bases from V and 4 from J, leaving 7 bases between them. CDR1 is MNHEY and CDR2 is SVGAGI in the germline V gene. CDR3 nucleotides: TGTGCCAGCAGTTACTCGACCGGTTACGAGCAGTACTTC. Translating gives CASSYSTGYEQYF.

The rearrangement links TRBV27 to TRBJ2-5; no clear D. CDR1 is MNHEY and CDR2 is SMNVEV in the germline V gene (reference sequence). V lost 3 bases and J 2 bases, leaving 16 bases between the germline ends. CDR3 length: 16 amino acids. The CDR3, as DNA: TGTGCCAGCAGTTTTATCAGGCTTTTTCAACAAGAGACCCAGTACTTC. Translated: CASSFIRLFQQETQYF.

The V call is TRBV7-8, the J call TRBJ2-5; 8 bases fit TRBD1. The CDR3 length is 17 residues. J was trimmed by 2 bases and V by 4 bases; bases with no gene match: 12. The germline V gene encodes CDR1 SGHVS and CDR2 FQNEAQ. The CDR3 reads CASSSQGQALAQETQYF. The CDR3 nucleotides are TGTGCCAGCAGCTCCCAGGGACAGGCGTTAGCTCAAGAGACCCAGTACTTC.

Only one count was recorded for this clone. V is TRBV14 and J is TRBJ2-1; D gene uncertain. The CDR3 totals 14 residues. Germline-derived CDR1 and CDR2 are SGHDN and FVKESK. Trimming left V 2 bases short and J 7 bases short, with 12 bases between. DNA of the CDR3: TGTGCCAGCAGCCAACGAACTCTTCGTAATGAGCAGTTCTTC. Protein sequence: CASSQRTLRNEQFF.

The chain is built from TRBV27 and TRBJ1-6; 8 bases are shared with TRBD1. This CDR3 region has 16 residues. CDR1 is MNHEY, CDR2 SMNVEV, per germline (reference sequence). With V trimmed by 5 bases and J by 7 bases, 10 bases remained unmatched. The CDR3 coding sequence is TGTGCCAGCAGTACTTCTCAGGGGGCTGGAAATTCACCCCTCCACTTT. Amino acids: CASSTSQGAGNSPLHF.

The table lists this clone with a count of one. The V call is TRBV5-4, the J call TRBJ2-3, with a tentative D call TRBD2 (6 bases). This CDR3 is 16 amino acids long. In germline, CDR1 is SGHNT, CDR2 YYREEE (reference sequence). V was clipped by 5 bases and J by 6 bases, with 22 bases between them. The CDR3 region has the DNA TGTGCCAGCAGTTACCTATTGCGGGGTGCCCTGGATACGCAGTATTTT. This sequence encodes CASSYLLRGALDTQYF.

The chain couples TRBV6-1 to TRBJ2-7; 8 bases line up with TRBD2. The germline V gene has CDR1 MNHNS and CDR2 SASEGT. The junction had 11 bases not matched to a gene; V was cut back by 9 bases and J by 4 bases. This CDR3 is 14 amino acids long. The CDR3 nucleotides read TGTGCCAGTTCTACTAGCGGAGGGGGGTACGAGCAGTACTTC. Protein sequence: CASSTSGGGYEQYF.

The chain recombines TRBV19 with TRBJ2-7; D may match TRBD1 or TRBD2 (6 bases each). V was trimmed by 7 bases and J by 0 bases, leaving 13 bases between them. This CDR3 contains 14 residues. Looked up from germline, CDR1 is LNHDA and CDR2 is SQIVND (reference sequence). The chain's CDR3 is CASTAGHSSYEQYF. The DNA of the CDR3 is TGTGCCAGTACCGCGGGACACAGCTCCTACGAGCAGTACTTC.

This clone came up once. The chain is built from TRBV25-1 and TRBJ2-1; 9 positions agree with TRBD2. V lost 8 bases and J lost 8; bases outside the gene matches: 13. Germline values: CDR1 MGHDK, CDR2 SYGVNS. CDR3 length: 15 residues. The CDR3 sequence is CASGTGLARGDEQFF. The CDR3 DNA reads TGTGCCAGCGGAACGGGACTAGCCCGGGGGGATGAGCAGTTCTTC. Full variable domain (remainder filled in from reference TRBV25-1 and TRBJ2-1): EADIYQTPRYLVIGTGKKITLECSQTMGHDKMYWYQQDPGMELHLIHYSYGVNSTEKGDLSSESTVSRIRTEHFPLTLESARPSHTSQYLCASGTGLARGDEQFFGPGTRLTVL.

The chain uses TRBV6-5 and TRBJ2-6, with D possibly being TRBD1 or TRBD2 (5 bases each). Germline V gene lookup returns CDR1 MNHEY and CDR2 SVGAGI. The V end lost 8 bases, the J end lost 4 bases, and 15 bases lay between the germline ends. The CDR3 runs to 15 residues. CDR3 nucleotides: TGTGCCAGCGGGAGAACAGGAGCCGGGGCCAACGTCCTGACTTTC. Encoded protein: CASGRTGAGANVLTF.

V is TRBV6-6 and J is TRBJ1-1; D remains ambiguous. Germline-derived CDR1 and CDR2 are MNHNY and SVGAGI (reference sequence). The CDR3 is 14 amino acids. The germline V and J ends were trimmed by 5 bases and 8 bases, with 18 bases remaining between them. This CDR3 is CASSRPGRAREAFF. CDR3 nucleotide sequence: TGTGCCAGCAGTCGCCCTGGTAGGGCTCGGGAAGCTTTCTTT.

The chain couples TRBV11-1 to TRBJ2-3, with D perhaps TRBD2 (5 bases). CDR3 length: 15 amino acids. The germline V gene encodes CDR1 SGHAT and CDR2 FQDESV (reference sequence). Trimming took 5 bases from V and 3 from J, leaving 15 bases between them. This chain's CDR3 is CASSARGWGTDTQYF. Here the CDR3 DNA reads TGTGCCAGCAGCGCGCGAGGGTGGGGAACAGATACGCAGTATTTT. The variable domain in full, completed from reference TRBV11-1 and TRBJ2-3, reads EAEVAQSPRYKITEKSQAVAFWCDPISGHATLYWYRQILGQGPELLVQFQDESVVDDSQLPKDRFSAERLKGVDSTLKIQPAELGDSAMYLCASSARGWGTDTQYFGPGTRLTVL.

CDR3 sequence (DNA): TGTGCCAGCAGTCCCACGATTCAGAAGGAGCAGTTCTTC. Encoded protein: CASSPTIQKEQFF. V usage is TRBV27 and J usage is TRBJ2-1; D gene ambiguous. Deletions cut 5 bases from V and 10 bases from J, with 15 bases between. CDR1 MNHEY and CDR2 SMNVEV come from the germline V gene (reference sequence). The CDR3 spans 13 residues.

The chain employs TRBV2 and TRBJ2-1, with a weak D call TRBD1 (6 bases). Trimming removed 4 bases at V and 15 bases at J, with 16 bases between. Germline V CDR1 and CDR2: SNHLY, FYNNEI. The CDR3 has 12 amino acids. The CDR3 bases are TGTGCCAGCAGTGCAGGGGTCCAGAGGTGGTTCTTC. Amino acid sequence: CASSAGVQRWFF.

This clone appeared once. The gene calls are TRBV5-1 and TRBJ1-2; D not resolved. There are 13 residues in the CDR3. Per germline, CDR1 SGHRS and CDR2 YFSETQ. V dropped 4 bases and J dropped 3 bases, with 10 bases sitting between them. CDR3 sequence (DNA): TGCGCCAGCAGCCAACCAGACCACTATGGCTACACCTTC. This encodes CASSQPDHYGYTF.

The CDR3 DNA sequence: TGTGCCAGTAGTAAAAAACAATGGACTGACGGAATGGGTCGAGGGGAGCTGTTTTTT. Translation gives CASSKKQWTDGMGRGELFF. The chain recombines TRBV19 with TRBJ2-2, with D possibly matching TRBD2 (5 bases). Per germline, CDR1 LNHDA and CDR2 SQIVND (reference sequence). Deletions cut 4 bases from V and 8 bases from J, with 29 bases between. The CDR3 covers 19 residues.

This chain connects TRBV2 to TRBJ1-1; D possibly corresponds to TRBD1 (6 bases). The CDR3 extends over 13 amino acids. Trimming removed 7 bases at V and 4 bases at J, with 13 bases between. Germline CDR1 is SNHLY and CDR2 is FYNNEI. In DNA, the CDR3 is TGTGCCAGCAAACAGGGTGAGGTCACTGAAGCTTTCTTT. It specifies CASKQGEVTEAFF.